Sequencing of this T cell receptor beta chain was carried out in a study of breast tumors, draining lymph nodes, adjacent tissues. General study points: Tumors had less TCR diversity than lymph nodes, more than nontumor tissue.

Germline V CDR1 and CDR2: MDHEN, SYDVKM. Unmatched junction bases numbered 11, after V lost 3 bases and J lost 2 bases. The CDR3 runs to 18 residues. This clonotype was seen repeatedly, ten times or more. Its antigen is as yet unknown. TCRdb independently ran MiXCR on the multiplex PCR reads; one entry per CDR3 protein. The sample has under 70,000 distinct CDR3 sequences, approximately 47% seen once. What was sequenced was breast tumor tissue. The chain joins TRBV28 to TRBJ2-7; 12 bases align to TRBD2. This TCR was recovered from a female donor with breast cancer. Some clones in this sample may be carry-over from other donors' samples. Here the CDR3 DNA reads TGTGCCAGCAGTTTTACCGGGACTAGCGGGCTTATACCCTACGAGCAGTACTTC. It codes for CASSFTGTSGLIPYEQYF.